These 27 T cell receptor beta chains originate from one sample sequenced in a study of graft-versus-host responses after intestinal transplantation. Measured with immunoSEQ multiplex PCR; TCRdb has only the in-frame clones, and not every one. The data show about 97,000 clones, with approximately 90% seen just once and approximately 16% held by the top ten. The input for sequencing was PBMCs, taken roughly 450 days after intestinal transplant. These receptors were collected from a human patient who received an intestinal transplant, so some T cells may come from the graft donor.

The J gene is TRBJ2-7, the V gene TRBV6-6; 7 positions match TRBD2. This CDR3 spans 15 amino acids. The germline V gene encodes CDR1 MNHNY and CDR2 SVGAGI (reference sequence). V dropped 2 bases and J dropped 2; count of bases not matched to a gene: 6. The CDR3, as DNA: TGTGCCAGCAGTTACGGGTGGGCGGGAGCCTACGAGCAGTACTTC. This gives the protein CASSYGWAGAYEQYF.

Concerning this clone itself: The sample carries other DNA sequences with the same CDR3. The V gene is TRBV29-1, the J gene TRBJ2-3; 9 positions agree with TRBD1. CDR1 is SQVTM, CDR2 ANQGSEA, per germline. The CDR3 sequence is 14 residues long. V shed 3 bases and J 6 bases; nucleotides not matched to a gene: 7. CDR3 amino acids: CSVEGGQGADTQYF. The CDR3 nucleotides are TGCAGCGTTGAGGGGGGACAGGGAGCCGATACGCAGTATTTT.

This clone was counted only a few times. The rearrangement uses TRBV5-1 and TRBJ2-7; TRBD2 aligns across 11 bases. Germline V gene sequence: CDR1 SGHRS, CDR2 YFSETQ. V trimming: 0 bases; J trimming: 4 bases; junction bases outside the gene matches: 12. The CDR3 length is 18 residues. The CDR3 region is CASSLGLAGKGRIYEQYF. The CDR3 region has the DNA TGCGCCAGCAGCTTGGGACTAGCGGGGAAGGGCCGGATATACGAGCAGTACTTC.

The chain links TRBV2 to TRBJ2-7; D gene unclear. The CDR3 sequence is 12 residues long. From germline, CDR1 is SNHLY and CDR2 FYNNEI. V was shortened by 6 bases and J by 3 bases, with 9 bases between the two germline ends. This CDR3 reads CASSPRSYEQYF. The CDR3 region has the DNA TGTGCCAGCAGCCCTAGAAGCTACGAGCAGTACTTC.

The rearrangement links TRBV7-9 to TRBJ1-1; D uncertain. There are 16 residues in the CDR3. Looked up from germline, CDR1 is SEHNR and CDR2 is FQNEAQ (reference sequence). Trimming took off 4 bases at V and 0 bases at J, with 15 bases between the two ends. The CDR3 DNA reads as TGTGCCAGCAGCTCGGCCTGGGTGTCGATGAACACTGAAGCTTTCTTT. It is translated as CASSSAWVSMNTEAFF.

The CDR3 nucleotides read TGTGCCAGCAGTGACGGACAGGGGAGCACAGATACGCAGTATTTT. It specifies CASSDGQGSTDTQYF. V is TRBV6-4 and J is TRBJ2-3, with 9 bases that match TRBD1. This CDR3 contains 15 residues. The ends lost 2 bases at V and 0 bases at J; junction bases unmatched: 0. Germline V gives CDR1 MRHNA, CDR2 SNTAGT.

The count of this clone is one. The chain has TRBV2 and TRBJ1-4, with 7 nucleotides matching TRBD1. V dropped 7 bases and J dropped 7; count of bases not matched to a gene: 12. This CDR3 comprises 15 residues. Per the germline V gene, CDR1 is SNHLY and CDR2 is FYNNEI. The CDR3: CASTTTGLTGEKLFF. The DNA of the CDR3 is TGTGCCAGCACCACGACAGGGCTAACGGGTGAAAAACTGTTTTTT.

This clone was seen more than once but under ten times. The rearrangement uses TRBV5-1 and TRBJ2-2; D unclear. Germline lookup yields CDR1 SGHRS and CDR2 YFSETQ. The CDR3 is 11 residues long. The V and J ends lost 1 base and 13 bases respectively, with 8 bases between them. The CDR3, as DNA: TGCGCCAGCAGCTTGCGTGTCTGGCTGTTTTTT. Translated: CASSLRVWLFF.

The CDR3 loop reads CASSLVGAYEQYF. The CDR3 nucleotides read TGTGCCAGCAGCCTAGTCGGGGCGTACGAGCAGTACTTC. This sequence joins TRBV6-6 and TRBJ2-7; TRBD1 or TRBD2 may be the D gene (5 bases each). CDR3 length equals 13 residues. CDR1 and CDR2 (germline): MNHNY, SVGAGI (reference sequence). Trimming took 6 bases from V and 4 from J, leaving 13 bases between them.

This clone occurred once. The chain joins TRBV6-5 to TRBJ1-2, with D uncertain. Germline lookup yields CDR1 MNHEY and CDR2 SVGAGI. V was cut by 5 bases and J by 4 bases, with 14 bases left in between. CDR3 size: 14 residues. CDR3 nucleotides: TGTGCCAGCAGTCCCACGTGGATCCGCTATGGCTACACCTTC. Translation: CASSPTWIRYGYTF.

V is TRBV6-5 and J is TRBJ1-1; unclear D gene. This CDR3 spans 16 amino acids. Germline CDR1 and CDR2: MNHEY and SVGAGI. V lost 0 bases and J lost 0, with 11 bases in between. The CDR3 nucleotides are TGTGCCAGCAGTTACTCGACCGCCTCCTTGAACACTGAAGCTTTCTTT. Translating gives CASSYSTASLNTEAFF.

This clone was recorded only once. The chain recombines TRBV5-6 with TRBJ1-6; D may be TRBD1 (6 bases). Germline-derived CDR1 and CDR2 are SGHDT and YYEEEE. Trimming removed 4 bases at V and 9 bases at J, with 11 bases between. The CDR3 has 13 amino acids. The CDR3 loop is CASSAGGASPLHF. The CDR3 bases are TGTGCCAGCAGCGCCGGGGGGGCTTCACCCCTCCACTTT.

The chain links TRBV11-1 to TRBJ2-7; no reliable D call. V lost 7 bases to trimming and J lost 3 bases, with 4 bases between them. CDR3 length: 10 residues. Germline values: CDR1 SGHAT, CDR2 FQDESV (reference sequence). This chain's CDR3 is CASMHYEQYF. In nucleotides, the CDR3 is TGTGCCAGCATGCACTACGAGCAGTACTTC.

The chain has TRBV7-2 and TRBJ1-2; no reliable D call. Trimming pared 0 bases from V and 4 bases from J, leaving 6 bases between. Germline loops: CDR1 SGHTA, CDR2 FQGNSA. The length of the CDR3 is 13 residues. CDR3 coding DNA: TGTGCCAGCAGCTTAGCAGGCACCTATGGCTACACCTTC. This codes for CASSLAGTYGYTF.

The chain couples TRBV5-8 to TRBJ1-3; 7 bases fit TRBD1. Losses at the gene ends were 2 bases for V and 4 bases for J; bases not matched to a gene: 9. The V gene's germline CDR1 is SGHTS and CDR2 YDEGEE. The length of the CDR3 is 16 residues. CDR3 protein: CASSFNRGVRGNTIYF. As DNA, the CDR3 is TGTGCCAGCAGCTTCAACAGGGGAGTACGCGGAAACACCATATATTTT.

This clone showed up just a few times. The gene calls are TRBV13 and TRBJ2-7; D is possibly TRBD1 (5 bases). Looked up from germline, CDR1 is PRHDT and CDR2 is FYEKMQ (reference sequence). The CDR3 has 14 amino acids. V dropped 5 bases and J dropped 7 bases, with 18 bases sitting between them. CDR3 loop: CASSRDSEKLEQYF. Here the CDR3 DNA reads TGTGCCAGCAGCCGAGACAGCGAGAAATTGGAGCAGTACTTC.

The chain carries TRBV29-1 and TRBJ2-1, with TRBD2 matching 9 bases. Trimming cost V 6 bases and J 5 bases; bases outside gene matches: 14. Germline CDR1 and CDR2: SQVTM and ANQGSEA. The CDR3 totals 16 residues. CDR3 in amino acids: CSVYPQVAGVNNEQFF. CDR3 nucleotide sequence: TGCAGCGTCTACCCCCAGGTAGCGGGGGTAAACAATGAGCAGTTCTTC.

This chain connects TRBV18 to TRBJ1-2, with D perhaps TRBD1 (5 bases). CDR1 KGHSH and CDR2 LQKENI come from the germline V gene. Between the trimmed V and J ends, which lost 3 bases and 8 bases, there was a span of 16 bases. The CDR3 is made up of 14 amino acids. In nucleotides, the CDR3 is TGTGCCAGCTCACCGGGACGGAAACTATGGGGCTACACCTTC. The encoded protein is CASSPGRKLWGYTF.

The chain couples TRBV13 to TRBJ2-7; 13 bases are shared with TRBD2. J was trimmed by 3 bases and V by 5 bases; bases with no gene match: 7. Germline V gene lookup returns CDR1 PRHDT and CDR2 FYEKMQ (reference sequence). This CDR3 contains 16 residues. CDR3 DNA sequence: TGTGCCAGCAGCCCGGGACTAGCGGGGCTCCTCTACGAGCAGTACTTC. Protein product: CASSPGLAGLLYEQYF.

The chain uses TRBV5-1 and TRBJ2-7; the D is unclear. With 7 bases removed from V and 2 bases from J, the gap between germline ends came to 16 bases. Germline-derived CDR1 and CDR2 are SGHRS and YFSETQ. This CDR3 spans 14 amino acids. CDR3 DNA: TGCGCCAGCCAGCCGCCCGGTCCTACCTACGAGCAGTACTTC. Amino acid sequence: CASQPPGPTYEQYF.

The V and J genes are TRBV10-3 and TRBJ2-2; 12 bases are shared with TRBD2. This CDR3 spans 17 amino acids. Germline-derived CDR1 and CDR2 are ENHRY and SYGVKD. J lost 0 bases, V lost 6 bases, and 5 bases had no gene match. CDR3: CAISKLAGGTNTGELFF. The CDR3 DNA is TGTGCCATCAGCAAGCTAGCGGGGGGGACGAACACCGGGGAGCTGTTTTTT.

The chain combines TRBV6-4 with TRBJ2-3; 12 nucleotides agree with TRBD2. Per the germline V gene, CDR1 is MRHNA and CDR2 is SNTAGT. The CDR3 totals 16 residues. Trimming removed 2 bases from V and 2 bases from J; junction bases left unmatched: 2. The CDR3 region is CASSDASGGATDTQYF. The CDR3 DNA is TGTGCCAGCAGTGACGCTAGCGGGGGGGCCACAGATACGCAGTATTTT.

This chain joins TRBV4-1 and TRBJ2-7, with 9 bases matching TRBD1. The CDR3 runs to 18 residues. V was clipped by 3 bases and J by 1 base; unmatched bases: 13. Per germline, CDR1 MGHRA and CDR2 YSYEKL. CDR3 sequence (DNA): TGCGCCAGCAGCCATCCTATTCGGCCGGACAGGGGTTCCTACGAGCAGTACTTC. It encodes CASSHPIRPDRGSYEQYF.

The sample holds a few counts of this clone. CDR3 DNA: TGTGCCAGCAGCCCACCCCGAGGAGCCAATTCACCCCTCCACTTT. Translated, it gives CASSPPRGANSPLHF. The J gene is TRBJ1-6, the V gene TRBV27, with D unclear. This CDR3 is built from 15 residues. V lost 6 bases, J lost 7 bases, and 16 bases lay in between. CDR1 and CDR2 (germline): MNHEY, SMNVEV (reference sequence).

The chain couples TRBV7-8 to TRBJ2-3; a weak D match, TRBD1 (6 bases). CDR1 and CDR2 from the germline V gene are SGHVS and FQNEAQ. This CDR3 is built from 14 residues. The V gene lost 4 bases and the J gene lost 4 bases, with 12 bases spanning the gap. The CDR3: CASSYGGGADTQYF. The DNA of the CDR3 is TGTGCCAGCAGCTATGGGGGCGGCGCAGATACGCAGTATTTT.

The chain couples TRBV27 to TRBJ2-7; 11 bases match TRBD2. Germline V gene lookup returns CDR1 MNHEY and CDR2 SMNVEV (reference sequence). The CDR3 is made up of 13 amino acids. V shed 8 bases and J 2 bases; nucleotides not matched to a gene: 2. As DNA, the CDR3 is TGTGCCAGCTGGGGACTAGCGGCCTACGAGCAGTACTTC. As protein: CASWGLAAYEQYF.

This chain uses TRBV7-9 with TRBJ2-7; D remains unclear. CDR1 is SEHNR, CDR2 FQNEAQ, per germline (reference sequence). V was shortened by 5 bases and J by 1 base, with 9 bases between the two germline ends. The CDR3 sequence is 13 residues long. CDR3 loop: CASSPRASYEQYF. The CDR3 coding sequence is TGTGCCAGCAGCCCAAGGGCATCCTACGAGCAGTACTTC.